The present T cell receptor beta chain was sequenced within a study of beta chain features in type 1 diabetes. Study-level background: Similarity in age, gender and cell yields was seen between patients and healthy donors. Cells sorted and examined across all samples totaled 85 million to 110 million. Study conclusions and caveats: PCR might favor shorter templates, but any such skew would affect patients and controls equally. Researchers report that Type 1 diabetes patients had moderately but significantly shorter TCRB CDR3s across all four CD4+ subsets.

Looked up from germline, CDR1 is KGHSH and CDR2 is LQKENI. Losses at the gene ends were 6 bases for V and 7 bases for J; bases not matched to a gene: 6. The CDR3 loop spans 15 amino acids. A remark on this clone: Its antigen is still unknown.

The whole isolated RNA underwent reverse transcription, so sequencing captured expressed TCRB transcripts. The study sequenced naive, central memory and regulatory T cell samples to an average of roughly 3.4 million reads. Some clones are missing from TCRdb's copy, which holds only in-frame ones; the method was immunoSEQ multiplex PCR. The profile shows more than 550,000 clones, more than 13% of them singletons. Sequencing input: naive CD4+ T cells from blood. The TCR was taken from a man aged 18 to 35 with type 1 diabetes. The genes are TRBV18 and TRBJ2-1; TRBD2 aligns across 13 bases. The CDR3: CASSLGLAGANEQFF. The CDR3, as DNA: TGTGCCAGCTCCCTTGGACTAGCGGGAGCAAATGAGCAGTTCTTC.